The 14 T cell receptor beta chains below were found in one sample sequenced in a study of cytomegalovirus exposure and HLA in healthy donors. With 60 Vbeta and 13 Jbeta primers, the PCR was carried out. The assay was immunoSEQ multiplex PCR, and TCRdb's table has in-frame clones only and misses some. The sample consists of about 110,000 clones, approximately 15% of them appearing once. Material: PBMCs. The receptors come from a woman aged 18-29 years in good health and CMV-seronegative.

This clone was observed a few times. The chain carries TRBV5-6 and TRBJ2-4; tentatively, D is TRBD1 (5 bases). The CDR3 is 12 residues long. Germline V gene data show CDR1 as SGHDT and CDR2 as YYEEEE. V lost 1 base and J 6 bases, leaving 5 bases between the germline ends. The CDR3 DNA is TGTGCCAGCAGCTTGCAGGGAAACATTCAGTACTTC. This codes for CASSLQGNIQYF.

Written as DNA, the CDR3 is TGTGCCAGCTCACCCCTGAGCGGGGCAGGATTCTCTGGGGCCAACGTCCTGACTTTC. Residues: CASSPLSGAGFSGANVLTF. The gene calls are TRBV18 and TRBJ2-6; 7 nucleotides line up with TRBD2. After removal of 3 bases from V and 0 bases from J, the junction contained 11 bases not matched to a gene. The CDR3 sequence is 19 residues long. In germline, CDR1 is KGHSH, CDR2 LQKENI.

This clone was counted only a few times. This sequence joins TRBV15 and TRBJ2-5, with 11 nucleotides matching TRBD2. The CDR3 consists of 15 residues. V shed 2 bases and J 2 bases; nucleotides not matched to a gene: 1. Germline lookup yields CDR1 LNHNV and CDR2 YYDKDF (reference sequence). CDR3: CATSRLAGGQETQYF. The CDR3 DNA reads as TGTGCCACCAGCAGACTAGCGGGGGGTCAAGAGACCCAGTACTTC.

This clone was seen a handful of times. The chain has TRBV4-1 and TRBJ2-5; 10 positions agree with TRBD1. The CDR3 runs to 15 residues. With V trimmed by 3 bases and J by 4 bases, 5 bases remained unmatched. CDR1 is MGHRA and CDR2 is YSYEKL in the germline V gene. The CDR3 spells CASSHLTGGRETQYF. For the CDR3, the DNA is TGCGCCAGCAGCCATTTGACAGGGGGCAGAGAGACCCAGTACTTC.

This clone was detected ten times or more. The chain joins TRBV11-2 to TRBJ2-7; the D gene is possibly TRBD1 (6 bases). This CDR3 contains 13 residues. Trimming pared 5 bases from V and 3 bases from J, leaving 11 bases between. Germline V lookup: CDR1 SGHAT, CDR2 FQNNGV. Written as DNA, the CDR3 is TGTGCCAGCAGCGTAACAGGGTACTACGAGCAGTACTTC. The encoded protein is CASSVTGYYEQYF.

The rearrangement links TRBV7-2 to TRBJ1-6; D gene ambiguous. V lost 9 bases, J lost 10 bases, and 16 bases lay in between. CDR3 length equals 13 residues. Germline CDR1 is SGHTA and CDR2 is FQGNSA. CDR3 nucleotide sequence: TGTGCCAGTGCGGGCAATAGGCGGTCACCCCTCCACTTT. This codes for CASAGNRRSPLHF.

This clone was observed a handful of times. The chain uses TRBV28 and TRBJ2-1; 7 positions agree with TRBD2. The CDR3 runs 14 residues. After removal of 5 bases from V and 7 bases from J, the junction contained 8 bases not matched to a gene. CDR1 is MDHEN and CDR2 is SYDVKM in the germline V gene. DNA of the CDR3: TGTGCCAGCAGTCCCGGACTAGTTCATAATGAGCAGTTCTTC. This encodes CASSPGLVHNEQFF.

The chain recombines TRBV30 with TRBJ2-1; 10 bases are shared with TRBD2. The V gene end was trimmed by 6 bases and the J gene end by 8 bases; junction bases not matched to a gene: 7. The CDR3 covers 13 residues. The germline CDR1 and CDR2 sequences are GTSNPN and SVGIG (reference sequence). In DNA form, the CDR3 reads TGTGCCTGCCGACTAGCGGGTCGGGATGAGCAGTTCTTC. Translated: CACRLAGRDEQFF.

This clone was found a few times. V gene TRBV7-2 combines with J gene TRBJ1-2, with a weak D call TRBD1 (5 bases). Trimming removed 5 bases at V and 4 bases at J, with 11 bases between. The CDR3 is 13 residues long. Germline CDR1 and CDR2: SGHTA and FQGNSA. CDR3 sequence: CASSLRAIYGYTF. The CDR3 coding sequence is TGTGCCAGCAGCCTCAGGGCAATCTATGGCTACACCTTC. Drawing the rest from reference TRBV7-2 and TRBJ1-2, the complete variable domain is GAGVSQSPSNKVTEKGKDVELRCDPISGHTALYWYRQSLGQGLEFLIYFQGNSAPDKSGLPSDRFSAERTGGSVSTLTIQRTQQEDSAVYLCASSLRAIYGYTFGSGTRLTVV.

With respect to this clone: Other DNA sequences in the same sample also yield this CDR3. This chain uses TRBV6-1 with TRBJ1-1, with D possibly being TRBD1 (5 bases). Deletions cut 7 bases from V and 1 base from J, with 13 bases between. The CDR3 extends over 14 amino acids. Per the germline V gene, CDR1 is MNHNS and CDR2 is SASEGT. Here the CDR3 reads CASTYNTGNTEAFF. The CDR3 region has the DNA TGTGCCAGCACTTACAATACAGGGAACACTGAAGCTTTCTTT.

This clone was detected a few times. As the CDR3 is not closed by the conserved phenylalanine or tryptophan, this likely results from a read error. The chain is built from TRBV5-6 and TRBJ1-6; D not certain. The CDR3 covers 11 residues. Trimming removed 4 bases from V and 7 bases from J, with 3 bases in between. Germline V lookup: CDR1 SGHDT, CDR2 YYEEEE. In DNA, the CDR3 is TGTGCCAGCAGCAACAATTCACCCCTCCACCTT. Protein product: CASSNNSPLHL.

This clone is termed medium-sized (0.01 to 0.1%). The chain links TRBV6-1 to TRBJ2-3; 8 bases are shared with TRBD1. The CDR3 is 14 residues long. Per the germline V gene, CDR1 is MNHNS and CDR2 is SASEGT. V lost 1 base and J lost 4; bases outside the gene matches: 1. In DNA, the CDR3 is TGTGCCAGCAGTGAAGGACAGGGGCCAGATACGCAGTATTTT. Encoded protein: CASSEGQGPDTQYF.

This clone has only a few counts. The chain combines TRBV5-1 with TRBJ2-2; 10 bases are a match to TRBD2. The trim removed 3 bases at V and 3 bases at J, leaving 5 bases unmatched. Germline V gene sequence: CDR1 SGHRS, CDR2 YFSETQ. This CDR3 contains 16 residues. CDR3 DNA sequence: TGCGCCAGCAGCTCAACTGGACTAGCGGACACCGGGGAGCTGTTTTTT. Amino acid sequence: CASSSTGLADTGELFF.

The chain uses TRBV6-6 and TRBJ1-1; possibly TRBD1 for D (6 bases). The germline CDR1 and CDR2 sequences are MNHNY and SVGAGI (reference sequence). V lost 7 bases and J 2 bases, leaving 14 bases between the germline ends. The CDR3 covers 14 residues. The CDR3 here is CASTPDRTNTEAFF. As DNA, the CDR3 is TGTGCCAGCACCCCCGACAGGACTAACACTGAAGCTTTCTTT.